A selection of T cell receptor beta chains follows, all from one sample in a study of blood T cell repertoires in COVID-19. Here immunoSEQ multiplex PCR was the method, and the copy in TCRdb shows in-frame clones only, minus some. The repertoire holds a few hundred thousand clones, with roughly 89% as singletons. Source material: PBMCs or T cells enriched from blood (not recorded which). The receptors derive from a woman between 35 and 50 years old who had recovered from COVID-19. The CDR3 runs from the conserved cysteine through the conserved F or W. The order of the fields is J gene, V gene, D gene, clone size, CDR3 DNA, CDR3 protein. A D gene is named only where the DNA matches it firmly. Clone size, where shown, is once, few, many, or a class for clones that have expanded.

TRBJ1-4 TRBV10-2 TRBD1 . TGCGCCAGCAGTGGGCCCGGGACAGGGGTTGAAAAACTGTTTTTT CASSGPGTGVEKLFF
TRBJ1-1 TRBV19 TRBD1 . TGTGCCAGTAGTAGGAGGGACAGGGGGCCAACTGAAGCTTTCTTT CASSRRDRGPTEAFF
TRBJ2-2 TRBV7-2 TRBD2 once TGTGCCTCCTGGACTAGCGTTAACACCGGGGAGCTGTTTTTT CASWTSVNTGELFF
TRBJ1-1 TRBV7-9 TRBD1 . TGTGCCAGCAGCTTAGAACAGGGGGGACCGAACACTGAAGCTTTCTTT CASSLEQGGPNTEAFF
TRBJ1-3 TRBV28 . . TGTGCCAGCAGTTACATATCCAGCTCTGGAAACACCATATATTTT CASSYISSSGNTIYF
TRBJ1-3 TRBV7-6 TRBD1 . TGTGCCAGCAGCTACTACGCCGGGACAGCGAGCTCTGGAAACACCATATATTTT CASSYYAGTASSGNTIYF
TRBJ1-2 TRBV2 TRBD1 . TGTGCCAGCAGTCGGGGGACAGGGGTGCCCTATGGCTACACCTTC CASSRGTGVPYGYTF
TRBJ2-2 TRBV5-1 . . TGCGCCAGCAGACTGGACAATCCGTCCACCGGGGAGCTGTTTTTT CASRLDNPSTGELFF
TRBJ2-1 TRBV6-2/TRBV6-3 . . TGTGCCAGCAGTTCCCGCCGGGGTCGTAACTACAATGAGCAGTTCTTC CASSSRRGRNYNEQFF
TRBJ2-7 TRBV28 . . TGTGCCAGCAGTCCCACTATTTTCCCTTACGAGCAGTACTTC CASSPTIFPYEQYF
TRBJ2-1 TRBV5-4 TRBD2 . TGTGCCAGCAGCTCCACAGCTAGCGGCTACAATGAGCAGTTCTTC CASSSTASGYNEQFF
TRBJ1-5 TRBV19 TRBD1 few TGTGCCACCGCGCGGGACAGGGATCAGCCCCAGCATTTT CATARDRDQPQHF
TRBJ2-3 TRBV6-2/TRBV6-3 TRBD2 . TGTGCCAGCAGTAATAGCGGGGGCACAGATACGCAGTATTTT CASSNSGGTDTQYF
TRBJ1-2 TRBV2 . . TGTGCCAGCAGGGGCGAGTGGGTAGGTGGCTACACCTTC CASRGEWVGGYTF
TRBJ2-3 TRBV7-9 . . TGTGCCAGCAGCTCTACCCAGGGGAAGGGAGATACGCAGTATTTT CASSSTQGKGDTQYF
TRBJ2-7 TRBV5-1 . . TGCGCCAGCAGGAGACAGCAATCCTACGAGCAGTACTTC CASRRQQSYEQYF
TRBJ2-7 TRBV5-4 TRBD2 . TGTGCCAGCAGCGCGACTAGCGGGACGACCTACGAGCAGTACTTC CASSATSGTTYEQYF
TRBJ2-5 TRBV29-1 . . TGCAGCGTTCCGGGGCGGGGGTTCTCATTTCGGACAGGGAGAGGGCAAGAGACCCAGTACTTC CSVPGRGFSFRTGRGQETQYF
TRBJ2-7 TRBV24-1 TRBD1 . TGTGCCACCAACCCTGGGGCGGGACAGGGTCCCTACGAGCAGTACTTC CATNPGAGQGPYEQYF
TRBJ2-7 TRBV28 TRBD1 . TGTGCCAGCAAGAGGACAGGGGCCTACGAGCAGTACTTC CASKRTGAYEQYF
TRBJ2-7 TRBV7-2 . . TGTGCCAGCAGCTTAGATTCTCTAGCCGTCTACGAGCAGTACTTC CASSLDSLAVYEQYF
TRBJ1-2 TRBV27 TRBD1 . TGTGCCAGCAGCTGGTCGGGACAGGGAGGCTATGGCTACACCTTC CASSWSGQGGYGYTF
TRBJ2-1 TRBV7-2 TRBD1 few TGTGCCAGCAGCCCAGGGACAGGGAGAGCGGAGCAGTTCTTC CASSPGTGRAEQFF
TRBJ1-4 TRBV28 . . TGTGCCAGCACCGTATCGGTGTTTAATGAAAAACTGTTTTTT CASTVSVFNEKLFF
TRBJ2-7 TRBV6-5 TRBD2 . TGTGCCAGCAGTTACTCGAGTCTAGCGGGCGCAGACGAGCAGTACTTC CASSYSSLAGADEQYF
TRBJ2-5 TRBV3-1/TRBV3-2 TRBD1 . TGTGCCAGCAGCCCACTACAGGGGTCCTGGGAGACCCAGTACTTC CASSPLQGSWETQYF
TRBJ2-7 TRBV3-1/TRBV3-2 TRBD2 . TGTGCCAGCAGCCTTAGCGGGAGGGCCTACGAGCAGTACTTC CASSLSGRAYEQYF
TRBJ2-3 TRBV6-5 TRBD2 . TGTGCCAGCAGTTCGTTAGCGGGAGAATCAGATACGCAGTATTTT CASSSLAGESDTQYF
TRBJ2-2 TRBV7-3 . . TGTGCCAGCAGCTCTCCCCCCGGGGAGCTGTTTTTT CASSSPPGELFF
TRBJ1-5 TRBV19 . . TGTGCCAGTAGCGGTAAGAGGAGAGGGGAGGAGCCCCAGCATTTT CASSGKRRGEEPQHF
TRBJ2-1 TRBV5-8 TRBD2 once TGTGCCAGCAGCTTGAGGGCGGGAGGGCCATACAATGAGCAGTTCTTC CASSLRAGGPYNEQFF
TRBJ2-3 TRBV5-1 . . TGCGCCAGCAGCTTTTCGCAGGGAGGAACGCAGTATTTT CASSFSQGGTQYF
TRBJ2-5 TRBV24-1 TRBD2 . TGTGCCACCAGTGACCGACTAGCGGATCAAGAGACCCAGTACTTC CATSDRLADQETQYF